Each of the 30 T cell receptor beta chains below was sequenced from the same sample in a study of blood T cells in healthy people across ages. Sample-barcoded 5' priming and a J-beta primer mix drove a second PCR of about 7 to 11 cycles. TCRdb recomputed calls from the 5' RACE reads with MiXCR, one row per CDR3 protein. In the table there are fewer than 2,000,000 distinct CDR3 sequences, about two fifths of which are singletons. Sequencing was carried out using blood. These receptor sequences come from a human donor in good health.

In regard to this clonotype: An end of the junction does not agree with germline; a read error may underlie this. CDR3 loop: CVSSLRVNQPQHF. The CDR3 DNA reads TGTGTCAGCAGCCTAAGAGTAAATCAGCCCCAGCATTTT. The chain is built from TRBV7-9 and TRBJ1-5, with D hard to call. The germline CDR1 and CDR2 sequences are SEHNR and FQNEAQ (reference sequence). The length of the CDR3 is 13 residues.

This clonotype came up a few times. The chain recombines TRBV9 with TRBJ2-5, with D tentatively TRBD2 (6 bases). The CDR3 contains 15 residues. V lost 0 bases, J lost 3 bases, and 12 bases lay in between. Germline CDR1 reads SGDLS; CDR2 reads YYNGEE. CDR3 residues: CASSVAVEGKETQYF. The DNA for the CDR3 is TGTGCCAGCAGCGTAGCGGTGGAGGGGAAAGAGACCCAGTACTTC.

This clonotype was picked up many times. This sequence joins TRBV7-9 and TRBJ2-6; no clear D. Germline values: CDR1 SEHNR, CDR2 FQNEAQ (reference sequence). V was trimmed by 1 base and J by 1 base, leaving 11 bases between them. The CDR3 runs 17 residues. The chain's CDR3 is CASSLVTRSSGANVLTF. CDR3 nucleotides: TGTGCCAGCAGCTTAGTAACGAGGTCGTCTGGGGCCAACGTCCTGACTTTC.

The V gene is TRBV20-1, the J gene TRBJ1-1, with D possibly being TRBD1 (6 bases). CDR3 length: 15 amino acids. CDR1 is DFQATT, CDR2 SNEGSKA, per germline (reference sequence). With 5 bases removed from V and 3 bases from J, the gap between germline ends came to 19 bases. This CDR3 is CSAYRVGGFDTEAFF. The CDR3 DNA follows: TGCAGTGCTTACAGGGTTGGCGGCTTCGACACTGAAGCTTTCTTT.

The J gene is TRBJ2-5, the V gene TRBV25-1; a weak D match, TRBD2 (5 bases). There are 13 residues in the CDR3. The ends were cut back, 5 bases at V and 5 bases at J, with 12 bases in the middle. Germline V lookup: CDR1 MGHDK, CDR2 SYGVNS. Here the CDR3 reads CASSPGFAETQYF. The CDR3 nucleotides are TGTGCCAGCAGTCCGGGGTTCGCTGAGACCCAGTACTTC.

This chain uses TRBV14 with TRBJ2-1; a possible D gene is TRBD1 (6 bases). Deletions cut 1 base from V and 1 base from J, with 11 bases between. Germline V gene lookup returns CDR1 SGHDN and CDR2 FVKESK. This CDR3 has 16 residues. CDR3 in DNA: TGTGCCAGCAGCCAAGTTAGGGGGAGATCCTACAATGAGCAGTTCTTC. It encodes CASSQVRGRSYNEQFF.

This clonotype appeared once. The chain joins TRBV5-6 to TRBJ1-5; 7 nucleotides match TRBD1. Per the germline V gene, CDR1 is SGHDT and CDR2 is YYEEEE. The CDR3 has 16 amino acids. The junction had 12 bases not matched to a gene; V was cut back by 4 bases and J by 5 bases. The CDR3 region is CASSLITGEGDQPQHF. The CDR3 DNA sequence: TGTGCCAGCAGCCTCATAACAGGGGAAGGGGATCAGCCCCAGCATTTT.

A few counts support this clonotype. The chain has TRBV11-2 and TRBJ2-7; TRBD1 is a possible D gene (6 bases). Deletions cut 5 bases from V and 3 bases from J, with 11 bases between. Per germline, CDR1 SGHAT and CDR2 FQNNGV. CDR3 length: 13 residues. CDR3 residues: CASSITGYYEQYF. The CDR3 region has the DNA TGTGCCAGCAGCATAACAGGGTACTACGAGCAGTACTTC.

The genes are TRBV11-2 and TRBJ2-7; no firm D call. The CDR3 runs to 13 residues. The germline V gene has CDR1 SGHAT and CDR2 FQNNGV. V was pared by 8 bases and J by 10 bases, with 21 bases between. CDR3 protein: CASADGYSGAQYF. CDR3 coding DNA: TGTGCCAGCGCGGACGGTTATTCAGGAGCCCAGTACTTC.

In its sample, this clonotype was seen a few times. This rearrangement joins TRBV12-3 or TRBV12-4 to TRBJ1-5; D possibly corresponds to TRBD1 (6 bases). This CDR3 is built from 14 residues. The germline V and J ends were trimmed by 2 bases and 4 bases, with 9 bases remaining between them. DNA for the CDR3: TGTGCCAGCAGTTTAATTACAGGGAATCAGCCCCAGCATTTT. This sequence encodes CASSLITGNQPQHF.

V usage is TRBV10-3 and J usage is TRBJ2-2; 8 nucleotides line up with TRBD1. The length of the CDR3 is 16 residues. Trimming took 8 bases from V and 1 from J; bases not matched to a gene: 9. Germline V gene lookup returns CDR1 ENHRY and CDR2 SYGVKD. CDR3 bases: TGTGCCATCCGCAGGGGGCAGAACTTGAACACCGGGGAGCTGTTTTTT. It translates to CAIRRGQNLNTGELFF.

This chain uses TRBV10-3 with TRBJ2-5; TRBD1 matches at 9 bases. The junction had 6 bases not matched to a gene; V was cut back by 6 bases and J by 4 bases. CDR3 length: 14 residues. Looked up from germline, CDR1 is ENHRY and CDR2 is SYGVKD. The CDR3 DNA is TGTGCCATCAGGTCGACAGGGGGAAGAGAGACCCAGTACTTC. Translated: CAIRSTGGRETQYF.

This clonotype was observed a handful of times. This sequence joins TRBV20-1 and TRBJ1-2, with D maybe TRBD1 (6 bases). The CDR3 contains 13 residues. The V and J ends lost 7 bases and 1 base respectively, with 13 bases between them. CDR1 and CDR2 from the germline V gene are DFQATT and SNEGSKA (reference sequence). The chain's CDR3 is CSVRTEINYGYTF. The CDR3 DNA reads TGCAGTGTAAGGACAGAGATTAACTATGGCTACACCTTC.

This clonotype was picked up one time. The chain uses TRBV7-2 and TRBJ2-5; 9 bases agree with TRBD2. The end of the DNA aligns better with TRBJ2-7, so the J call may be wrong. Germline loops: CDR1 SGHTA, CDR2 FQGNSA. This CDR3 has 14 residues. CDR3: CASSLGLATCEQYF. CDR3 sequence (DNA): TGTGCCAGCAGCTTGGGACTAGCTACCTGCGAGCAGTACTTC.

This chain links TRBV4-3 with TRBJ1-6; possibly TRBD1 for D (6 bases). The germline V and J ends were trimmed by 0 bases and 9 bases, with 12 bases remaining between them. Per the germline V gene, CDR1 is LGHNA and CDR2 is YSLEER. The CDR3 contains 15 residues. CDR3 nucleotide sequence: TGCGCCAGCAGCCAAGAAGCCAGGGGATCTTCACCCCTCCACTTT. Residues: CASSQEARGSSPLHF.

The CDR3 coding sequence is TGTGCCAGCAGTCCTGAACCGGGACAGGCTTACTATGGCTACACCTTC. Translation gives CASSPEPGQAYYGYTF. V is TRBV12-3 or TRBV12-4 and J is TRBJ1-2; TRBD1 aligns across 8 bases. The CDR3 has 16 residues. With V trimmed by 5 bases and J by 3 bases, 11 bases remained unmatched.

This clonotype has just a few counts. The chain couples TRBV27 to TRBJ2-5; D tentatively reads TRBD1 or TRBD2 (5 bases each). Germline-derived CDR1 and CDR2 are MNHEY and SMNVEV (reference sequence). V shed 5 bases and J shed 4 bases, with 11 bases lying between them. This CDR3 region has 13 residues. The CDR3 sequence: CASSLLGTETQYF. CDR3 nucleotides: TGTGCCAGCAGTCTCCTCGGGACAGAGACCCAGTACTTC.

The chain joins TRBV9 to TRBJ1-6; D is ambiguous. Germline CDR1 and CDR2: SGDLS and YYNGEE. The V end was cut by 4 bases, the J end by 6 bases, with 14 bases between. The CDR3 consists of 15 residues. The CDR3 sequence is CASSFSPMGNSPLHF. The CDR3 DNA is TGTGCCAGCAGCTTCTCACCCATGGGTAATTCACCCCTCCACTTT.

This clonotype was picked up a small number of times. V gene TRBV20-1 combines with J gene TRBJ1-2; D remains unclear. CDR1 is DFQATT and CDR2 is SNEGSKA in the germline V gene (reference sequence). The germline V and J ends were trimmed by 2 bases and 3 bases, with 7 bases remaining between them. The CDR3 length is 12 residues. The CDR3 reads CSARFSDYGYTF. DNA for the CDR3: TGCAGTGCTAGATTCAGTGACTATGGCTACACCTTC.

The rearrangement links TRBV27 to TRBJ1-2; TRBD1 matches 8 bases. CDR1 is MNHEY and CDR2 is SMNVEV in the germline V gene (reference sequence). The V segment lost 6 bases and the J segment 9 bases; nucleotides outside the gene matches: 12. CDR3 length: 14 amino acids. The CDR3 reads CASRTPGQATSYTF. The CDR3 region has the DNA TGTGCCAGCAGAACCCCGGGACAGGCTACGAGCTACACCTTC.

V gene TRBV29-1 combines with J gene TRBJ1-1; 7 positions match TRBD1. The CDR3 spans 13 residues. V gave up 0 bases and J gave up 8 bases; unmatched junction bases: 6. CDR1 and CDR2 (germline): SQVTM, ANQGSEA. The DNA for the CDR3 is TGCAGCGTTGAAGATCGAGGGGGCTTGGAAGCTTTCTTT. This sequence encodes CSVEDRGGLEAFF.

J is TRBJ2-5 and V is TRBV7-6; 14 bases align to TRBD2. The germline CDR1 and CDR2 sequences are SGHVS and FNYEAQ. With V trimmed by 6 bases and J by 2 bases, 14 bases remained unmatched. The CDR3 loop spans 19 amino acids. The CDR3 DNA is TGTGCCAGCAGTTCCTTAGGACTAGCGGGGGGCCCTGGGCAAGAGACCCAGTACTTC. Translation: CASSSLGLAGGPGQETQYF.

The chain is built from TRBV4-1 and TRBJ1-2; tentative D call: TRBD1 (5 bases). Trimming stripped 0 bases from V and 4 bases from J, with 15 bases between. CDR1 is MGHRA and CDR2 is YSYEKL in the germline V gene. This CDR3 comprises 16 residues. The CDR3 DNA follows: TGCGCCAGCAGCCAAGATCCTCCAGGTGGGGCCTATGGCTACACCTTC. This translates into CASSQDPPGGAYGYTF.

This clonotype has only a few counts. The chain joins TRBV20-1 to TRBJ1-5; 7 nucleotides agree with TRBD1. Germline values: CDR1 DFQATT, CDR2 SNEGSKA (reference sequence). The length of the CDR3 is 13 residues. The ends lost 0 bases at V and 5 bases at J; junction bases unmatched: 1. The CDR3 reads CSARDQGDQPQHF. The CDR3 DNA reads as TGCAGTGCTAGAGACCAGGGGGATCAGCCCCAGCATTTT.

A remark on this clonotype: Relative to the germline gene, one junction end is altered; a read error may explain this. The chain is built from TRBV5-5 and TRBJ1-2; D call uncertain. The CDR3 is 13 residues long. Germline loops: CDR1 SGHKS, CDR2 YYEKEE (reference sequence). The CDR3 here is CVSSLARSAGYTF. CDR3 sequence (DNA): TGTGTCAGCAGCTTGGCCCGGAGCGCTGGCTACACCTTC. Combining the CDR3 with reference TRBV5-5 and TRBJ1-2 gives the whole variable domain DAGVTQSPTHLIKTRGQQVTLRCSPISGHKSVSWYQQVLGQGPQFIFQYYEKEERGRGNFPDRFSARQFPNYSSELNVNALLLGDSALYLCVSSLARSAGYTFGSGTRLTVV.

The rearrangement joins TRBV4-2 to TRBJ1-2; no definite D call. This CDR3 has 13 residues. V was shortened by 1 base and J by 4 bases, with 7 bases between the two germline ends. The germline CDR1 and CDR2 sequences are LGHNA and YNFKEQ. The CDR3 reads CASSQVLLYGYTF. DNA for the CDR3: TGTGCCAGCAGCCAAGTACTGCTCTATGGCTACACCTTC.

In this sample, this clonotype turned up once. The rearrangement links TRBV10-3 to TRBJ2-2; 8 nucleotides align to TRBD1. This CDR3 spans 16 amino acids. J gave up 4 bases and V 6 bases, and 10 bases lay outside the gene matches. Per the germline V gene, CDR1 is ENHRY and CDR2 is SYGVKD. CDR3 DNA sequence: TGTGCCATCAGGGCCCCTGGGACAGGCTCCACCGGGGAGCTGTTTTTT. The encoded protein is CAIRAPGTGSTGELFF.

This clonotype was found a few times. The chain links TRBV29-1 to TRBJ1-2, with 7 bases matching TRBD1. The CDR3 has 13 residues. Trimming took 4 bases from V and 5 from J; bases not matched to a gene: 7. CDR1 SQVTM and CDR2 ANQGSEA come from the germline V gene. The CDR3 sequence is CSVGGTVDYGYTF. The CDR3 DNA sequence: TGCAGCGTTGGCGGGACAGTAGATTATGGCTACACCTTC.

This clonotype has just a few counts. J is TRBJ1-1 and V is TRBV4-3; 8 nucleotides match TRBD1. The germline V gene has CDR1 LGHNA and CDR2 YSLEER. The ends lost 2 bases at V and 5 bases at J; junction bases unmatched: 4. CDR3 length: 14 residues. The CDR3 coding sequence is TGCGCCAGCAGCCAAACAGGGGGGGGGACTGAAGCTTTCTTT. Its translation is CASSQTGGGTEAFF.

On this clonotype itself: Relative to the germline gene, one junction end is altered; a read error may explain this. This rearrangement joins TRBV3-1 to TRBJ2-7; unclear D gene. CDR1 and CDR2 from the germline V gene are LGHDT and YNNKEL (reference sequence). This CDR3 is built from 15 residues. The CDR3 sequence: CAGSQELRVSYEQYF. DNA of the CDR3: TGTGCCGGCAGCCAAGAATTACGGGTCTCCTACGAGCAGTACTTC.